These 24 T cell receptor beta chains came from one sample sequenced in a study of human T cells and chemical hapten exposure. TCRdb re-called the RACE reads through MiXCR, storing one row per CDR3 protein. The table includes around 190,000 distinct CDR3 sequences, more than 20% detected once. This sample's time point: patch test 1, 2 weeks after DPC sensitization. Stated treatment: therapeutic diphenylcyclopropenone sensitization with weekly scalp DPC. Material: whole blood, obtained in connection with sensitization to the hapten diphenylcyclopropenone (DPC). Receptors were obtained from a woman between 50 and 59 years old with alopecia areata. Some clones in this sample may be carry-over from other donors' samples.

This chain joins TRBV29-1 and TRBJ2-3, with D unclear. Deletions cut 3 bases from V and 0 bases from J, with 13 bases between. CDR1 is SQVTM and CDR2 is ANQGSEA in the germline V gene. The CDR3 runs 15 residues. CDR3 sequence reads: CSVEGSSRSTDTQYF. The DNA for the CDR3 is TGCAGCGTTGAGGGCAGCTCTAGGAGCACAGATACGCAGTATTTT.

This clonotype was seen many times. This rearrangement joins TRBV29-1 to TRBJ1-2, with TRBD1 matching 10 bases. There are 15 residues in the CDR3. Per the germline V gene, CDR1 is SQVTM and CDR2 is ANQGSEA. Trimming cost V 6 bases and J 7 bases; bases outside gene matches: 14. In nucleotides, the CDR3 is TGCAGCGTGCGGAGGACAGGGGGTCGCGGGAGTGGCTACACCTTC. Residues: CSVRRTGGRGSGYTF. Full variable domain (remainder filled in from reference TRBV29-1 and TRBJ1-2): SAVISQKPSRDICQRGTSLTIQCQVDSQVTMMFWYRQQPGQSLTLIATANQGSEATYESGFVIDKFPISRPNLTFSTLTVSNMSPEDSSIYLCSVRRTGGRGSGYTFGSGTRLTVV.

This clonotype was seen a single time. This chain links TRBV7-2 with TRBJ1-5; D gene uncertain. This CDR3 spans 12 amino acids. CDR1 and CDR2 from the germline V gene are SGHTA and FQGNSA. V was pared by 3 bases and J by 7 bases, with 7 bases between. CDR3 protein: CASSFPRQPQHF. CDR3 DNA: TGTGCCAGCAGCTTCCCCCGGCAGCCCCAGCATTTT.

At least ten counts were recorded for this clonotype. This chain uses TRBV2 with TRBJ1-5, with a weak D call TRBD1 (6 bases). The CDR3 is 14 amino acids. The V and J ends lost 6 bases and 3 bases respectively, with 12 bases between them. Germline V gene sequence: CDR1 SNHLY, CDR2 FYNNEI. CDR3 DNA: TGTGCCAGCAGCTTTCAGGGGAACAATCAGCCCCAGCATTTT. Amino acids: CASSFQGNNQPQHF.

V gene TRBV20-1 combines with J gene TRBJ2-3; a weak D match, TRBD2 (6 bases). CDR1 and CDR2 (germline): DFQATT, SNEGSKA (reference sequence). CDR3 length equals 14 residues. Trimming left V 5 bases short and J 6 bases short, with 18 bases between. CDR3: CSASPGTDPDTQYF. As DNA, the CDR3 is TGCAGTGCTTCCCCCGGGACTGACCCGGATACGCAGTATTTT.

The chain employs TRBV3-1 and TRBJ1-5, with 7 positions matching TRBD1. Germline V CDR1 and CDR2: LGHDT, YNNKEL (reference sequence). This CDR3 has 19 amino acids. Unmatched junction bases numbered 15, after V lost 0 bases and J lost 4 bases. This CDR3 is CASSQDLIPGGTVNQPQHF. In DNA, the CDR3 is TGTGCCAGCAGCCAAGATCTGATCCCAGGCGGGACAGTAAATCAGCCCCAGCATTTT.

This clonotype was seen ten or more times. The chain combines TRBV6-6 with TRBJ1-1; possible D gene TRBD1, 6 bases. The CDR3 sequence is 16 residues long. V was pared by 3 bases and J by 0 bases, with 14 bases between. Germline CDR1 reads MNHNY; CDR2 reads SVGAGI (reference sequence). Here the CDR3 DNA reads TGTGCCAGCAGTTATATCGGGACACCTATGAACACTGAAGCTTTCTTT. Its protein product is CASSYIGTPMNTEAFF.

This chain connects TRBV6-5 to TRBJ2-3, with 11 bases lining up with TRBD1. Germline V gene lookup returns CDR1 MNHEY and CDR2 SVGAGI. Unmatched junction bases numbered 12, after V lost 6 bases and J lost 10 bases. The CDR3 sequence is 15 residues long. Here the CDR3 reads CASSLGQGEISAQYF. In nucleotides, the CDR3 is TGTGCCAGCAGCCTGGGACAGGGGGAAATTAGCGCGCAGTATTTT.

This clonotype showed up just a few times. The chain links TRBV6-1 to TRBJ1-4; TRBD1 aligns across 7 bases. This CDR3 comprises 15 residues. V lost 3 bases, J lost 5 bases, and 6 bases stayed unmatched. Germline-derived CDR1 and CDR2 are MNHNS and SASEGT. CDR3 DNA sequence: TGTGCCAGCAGTGACGGACAGGTCGGAAATGAAAAACTGTTTTTT. Translating it yields CASSDGQVGNEKLFF.

In its sample, this clonotype was seen many times. V usage is TRBV20-1 and J usage is TRBJ1-1; no reliable D call. The V gene lost 2 bases and the J gene lost 3 bases, with 7 bases spanning the gap. Germline-derived CDR1 and CDR2 are DFQATT and SNEGSKA (reference sequence). This CDR3 has 12 amino acids. The CDR3 region is CSARWRDTEAFF. The CDR3 DNA follows: TGCAGTGCTAGATGGAGGGACACTGAAGCTTTCTTT.

V is TRBV15 and J is TRBJ2-5; D ambiguous. The V and J ends lost 1 base and 5 bases respectively, with 11 bases between them. Germline V gene lookup returns CDR1 LNHNV and CDR2 YYDKDF (reference sequence). The CDR3 totals 14 residues. The CDR3 protein is CATSRVGPVETQYF. The CDR3 nucleotides are TGTGCCACCAGCAGAGTAGGACCGGTGGAGACCCAGTACTTC.

J is TRBJ1-2 and V is TRBV12-3 or TRBV12-4, with D possibly TRBD1 on 5 matching bases. The CDR3 spans 12 residues. V was pared by 6 bases and J by 7 bases, with 12 bases between. CDR3 protein: CASRLIGAGYTF. Here the CDR3 DNA reads TGTGCCAGCAGATTAATAGGGGCTGGCTACACCTTC.

V gene TRBV15 combines with J gene TRBJ2-7; D not resolved. Trimming removed 5 bases from V and 7 bases from J, with 15 bases in between. The CDR3 covers 13 residues. Germline CDR1 and CDR2: LNHNV and YYDKDF (reference sequence). The CDR3 loop is CATSASAEREQYF. The CDR3 nucleotides are TGTGCCACCAGCGCCAGCGCGGAGAGGGAGCAGTACTTC.

A few counts support this clonotype. In DNA form, the CDR3 reads TGCGCCAGCAGCTTGCATCAGGGTGCTGAAGCTTTCTTT. Protein sequence: CASSLHQGAEAFF. The genes are TRBV5-1 and TRBJ1-1; D may be TRBD1 (5 bases). V was clipped by 1 base and J by 6 bases, with 10 bases between them. Germline V lookup: CDR1 SGHRS, CDR2 YFSETQ. This CDR3 is built from 13 residues.

V and J are TRBV7-9 and TRBJ2-7; weak D call: TRBD2 (6 bases). V was shortened by 5 bases and J by 2 bases, with 10 bases between the two germline ends. Germline V gives CDR1 SEHNR, CDR2 FQNEAQ (reference sequence). CDR3 length: 13 amino acids. For the CDR3, the DNA is TGTGCCAGCAGCACCGGCGGGGCCTACGAGCAGTACTTC. This gives the protein CASSTGGAYEQYF.

The V gene is TRBV3-1, the J gene TRBJ2-1; D gene uncertain. Germline values: CDR1 LGHDT, CDR2 YNNKEL (reference sequence). There are 16 residues in the CDR3. Trimming removed 1 base at V and 0 bases at J, with 10 bases between. DNA for the CDR3: TGTGCCAGCAGCCAAGCCAAGCTTAGCTCCTACAATGAGCAGTTCTTC. It translates to CASSQAKLSSYNEQFF.

CDR3 bases: TGTGCCAGCAGTGAAGACGCAGCAGCAAAGGCTTTCTTT. Its translation: CASSEDAAAKAFF. J is TRBJ1-1 and V is TRBV2; D unclear. Per germline, CDR1 SNHLY and CDR2 FYNNEI. The CDR3 spans 13 residues. V lost 1 base, J lost 11 bases, and 14 bases lay in between.

The chain combines TRBV20-1 with TRBJ1-3, with D unclear. The germline V gene has CDR1 DFQATT and CDR2 SNEGSKA (reference sequence). V was cut by 1 base and J by 7 bases, with 5 bases left in between. The CDR3 sequence is 11 residues long. The CDR3, as DNA: TGCAGTGCTAGAGTGGAGAACACCATATATTTT. Residues: CSARVENTIYF.

At least ten counts were recorded for this clonotype. The chain is built from TRBV7-3 and TRBJ2-3, with no clear D. Trimming cost V 2 bases and J 3 bases, with 9 bases left between them. This CDR3 comprises 14 residues. CDR1 and CDR2 (germline): SGHTA, FQGTGA. CDR3 nucleotide sequence: TGTGCCAGCAGCTTAGTCGGCGGAACAGATACGCAGTATTTT. Encoded protein: CASSLVGGTDTQYF.

This clonotype was observed at least ten times. The CDR3 reads CATLSGGLNQPQHF. The CDR3 DNA reads as TGTGCCACCCTAAGTGGGGGGTTAAATCAGCCCCAGCATTTT. This chain joins TRBV28 and TRBJ1-5; perhaps TRBD1 as D (5 bases). Between the trimmed V and J ends, which lost 10 bases and 4 bases, there was a span of 17 bases. CDR1 and CDR2 from the germline V gene are MDHEN and SYDVKM. The CDR3 totals 14 residues.

The gene calls are TRBV12-3 or TRBV12-4 and TRBJ1-4; 7 bases map to TRBD1. Trimming removed 6 bases from V and 8 bases from J; junction bases left unmatched: 15. There are 16 residues in the CDR3. For the CDR3, the DNA is TGTGCCAGCAGCCCCACAGGGGACAGCCTTTTAGAAAAACTGTTTTTT. Translation gives CASSPTGDSLLEKLFF.

There are a few counts of this clonotype. The rearrangement links TRBV5-1 to TRBJ2-3; TRBD2 is a possible D gene (5 bases). V lost 4 bases to trimming and J lost 3 bases, with 15 bases between them. The CDR3 consists of 15 residues. Germline values: CDR1 SGHRS, CDR2 YFSETQ. The CDR3 protein is CASSKASGSTDTQYF. The CDR3 coding sequence is TGCGCCAGCAGCAAGGCTAGTGGGAGTACAGATACGCAGTATTTT.

This clonotype was detected only a few times. V and J are TRBV20-1 and TRBJ2-1; possibly TRBD2 for D (6 bases). Per germline, CDR1 DFQATT and CDR2 SNEGSKA (reference sequence). V lost 3 bases to trimming and J lost 5 bases, with 11 bases between them. This CDR3 has 13 residues. The CDR3 sequence: CSASEGGNNEQFF. The DNA of the CDR3 is TGCAGTGCTAGCGAAGGAGGGAACAATGAGCAGTTCTTC.

In its sample, this clonotype was seen a few times. CDR3 DNA sequence: TGTGCCAGCAGTCCCCGGGTTCGGAGTCAGCCCCAGCATTTT. Translating it yields CASSPRVRSQPQHF. V gene TRBV27 combines with J gene TRBJ1-5; D unresolved. CDR1 is MNHEY, CDR2 SMNVEV, per germline (reference sequence). The V and J ends lost 5 bases and 6 bases respectively, with 14 bases between them. The CDR3 sequence is 14 residues long.